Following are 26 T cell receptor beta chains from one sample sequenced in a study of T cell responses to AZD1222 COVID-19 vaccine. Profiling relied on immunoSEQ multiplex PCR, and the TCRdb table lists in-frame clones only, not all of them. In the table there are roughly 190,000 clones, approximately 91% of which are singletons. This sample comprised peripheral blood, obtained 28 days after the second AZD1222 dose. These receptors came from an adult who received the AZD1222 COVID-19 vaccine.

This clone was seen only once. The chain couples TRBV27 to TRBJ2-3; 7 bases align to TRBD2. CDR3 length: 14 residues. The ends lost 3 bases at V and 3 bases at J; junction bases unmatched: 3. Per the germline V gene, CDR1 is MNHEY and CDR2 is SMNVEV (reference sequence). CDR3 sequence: CASSFFGGTDTQYF. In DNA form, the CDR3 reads TGTGCCAGCAGTTTCTTCGGGGGGACAGATACGCAGTATTTT.

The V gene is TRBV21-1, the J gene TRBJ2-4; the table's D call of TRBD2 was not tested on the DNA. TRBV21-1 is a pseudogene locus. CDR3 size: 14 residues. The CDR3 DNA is TGTGCCAGCAGCAAAGGGACTAGCGGGAGTATTCAGTACTTC. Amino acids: CASSKGTSGSIQYF.

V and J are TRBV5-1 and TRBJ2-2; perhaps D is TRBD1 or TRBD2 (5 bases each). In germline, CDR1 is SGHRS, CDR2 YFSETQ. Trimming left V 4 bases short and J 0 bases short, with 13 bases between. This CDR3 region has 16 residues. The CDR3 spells CASSPGHGTNTGELFF. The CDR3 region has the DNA TGCGCCAGCAGCCCTGGACACGGGACGAACACCGGGGAGCTGTTTTTT.

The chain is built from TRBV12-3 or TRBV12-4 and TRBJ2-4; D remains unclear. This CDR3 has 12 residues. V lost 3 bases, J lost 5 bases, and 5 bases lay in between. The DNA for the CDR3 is TGTGCCAGCAGTTTGACCCAAAACATTCAGTACTTC. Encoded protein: CASSLTQNIQYF.

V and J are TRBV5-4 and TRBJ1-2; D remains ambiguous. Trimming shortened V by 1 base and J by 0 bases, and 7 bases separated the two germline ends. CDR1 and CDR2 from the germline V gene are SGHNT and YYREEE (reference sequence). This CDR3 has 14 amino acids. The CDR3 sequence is CASSLKQTNYGYTF. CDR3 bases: TGTGCCAGCAGCTTGAAACAGACTAACTATGGCTACACCTTC. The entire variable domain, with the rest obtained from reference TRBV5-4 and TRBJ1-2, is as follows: ETGVTQSPTHLIKTRGQQVTLRCSSQSGHNTVSWYQQALGQGPQFIFQYYREEENGRGNFPPRFSGLQFPNYSSELNVNALELDDSALYLCASSLKQTNYGYTFGSGTRLTVV.

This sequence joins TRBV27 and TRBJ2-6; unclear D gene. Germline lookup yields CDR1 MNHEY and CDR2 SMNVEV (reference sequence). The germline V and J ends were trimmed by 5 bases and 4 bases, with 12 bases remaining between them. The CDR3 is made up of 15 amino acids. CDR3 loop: CASSDESWGANVLTF. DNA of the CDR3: TGTGCCAGCAGTGACGAATCGTGGGGGGCCAACGTCCTGACTTTC.

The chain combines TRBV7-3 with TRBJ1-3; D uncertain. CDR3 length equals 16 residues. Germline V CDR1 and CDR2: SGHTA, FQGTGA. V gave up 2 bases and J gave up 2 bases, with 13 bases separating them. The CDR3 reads CASSLSPGTAGNTIYF. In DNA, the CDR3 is TGTGCCAGCAGCTTATCCCCGGGTACGGCTGGAAACACCATATATTTT.

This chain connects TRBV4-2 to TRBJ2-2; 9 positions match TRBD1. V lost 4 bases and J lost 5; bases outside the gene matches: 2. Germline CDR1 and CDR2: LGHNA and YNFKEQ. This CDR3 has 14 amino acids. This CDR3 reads CASSRDRATGELFF. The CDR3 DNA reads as TGTGCCAGCAGCCGGGACAGGGCGACCGGGGAGCTGTTTTTT.

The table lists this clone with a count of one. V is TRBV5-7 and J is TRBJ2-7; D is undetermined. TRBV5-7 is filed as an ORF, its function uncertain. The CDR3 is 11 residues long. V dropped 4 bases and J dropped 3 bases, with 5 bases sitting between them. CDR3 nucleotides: TGTGCCAGCAGCCGGAACTACGAGCAGTACTTC. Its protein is CASSRNYEQYF.

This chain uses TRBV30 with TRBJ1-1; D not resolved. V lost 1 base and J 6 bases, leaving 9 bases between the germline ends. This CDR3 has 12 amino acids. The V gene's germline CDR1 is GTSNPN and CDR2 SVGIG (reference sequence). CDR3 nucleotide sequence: TGTGCCTGGAGTGGAAAAATGGCTGAAGCTTTCTTT. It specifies CAWSGKMAEAFF. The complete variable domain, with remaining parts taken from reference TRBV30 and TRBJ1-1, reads SQTIHQWPATLVQPVGSPLSLECTVEGTSNPNLYWYRQAAGRGLQLLFYSVGIGQISSEVPQNLSASRPQDRQFILSSKKLLLSDSGFYLCAWSGKMAEAFFGQGTRLTVV.

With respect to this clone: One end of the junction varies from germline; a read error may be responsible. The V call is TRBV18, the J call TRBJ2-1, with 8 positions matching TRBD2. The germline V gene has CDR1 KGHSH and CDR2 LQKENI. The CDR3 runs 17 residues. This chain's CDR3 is CASSPLSTSAPLNEQFF. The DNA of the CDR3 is TGTGCCAGCTCGCCACTATCGACTAGCGCACCACTCAATGAGCAGTTCTTC.

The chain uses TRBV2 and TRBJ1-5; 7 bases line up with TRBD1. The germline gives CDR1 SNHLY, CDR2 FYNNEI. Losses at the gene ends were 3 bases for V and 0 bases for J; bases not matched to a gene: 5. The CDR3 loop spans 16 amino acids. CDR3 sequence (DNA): TGTGCCAGCAGTGAGACAGGGTTCCCTAGCAATCAGCCCCAGCATTTT. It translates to CASSETGFPSNQPQHF.

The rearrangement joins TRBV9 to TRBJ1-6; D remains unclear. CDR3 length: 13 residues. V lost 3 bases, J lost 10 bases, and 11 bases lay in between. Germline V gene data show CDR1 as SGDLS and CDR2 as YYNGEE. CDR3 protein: CASSGVPASPLHF. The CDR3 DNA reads TGTGCCAGCAGCGGAGTGCCGGCGTCACCCCTCCACTTT.

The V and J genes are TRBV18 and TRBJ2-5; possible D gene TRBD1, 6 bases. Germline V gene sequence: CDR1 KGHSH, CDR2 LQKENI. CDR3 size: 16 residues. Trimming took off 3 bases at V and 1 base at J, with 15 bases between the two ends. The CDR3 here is CASSPTLRDTQETQYF. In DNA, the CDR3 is TGTGCCAGCTCACCGACTCTTAGGGACACCCAAGAGACCCAGTACTTC.

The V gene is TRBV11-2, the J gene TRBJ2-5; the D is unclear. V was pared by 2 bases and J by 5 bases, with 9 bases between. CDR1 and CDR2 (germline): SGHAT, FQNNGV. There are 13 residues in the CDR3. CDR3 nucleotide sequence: TGTGCCAGCAGCTTAAGCAGTGGGGAGACCCAGTACTTC. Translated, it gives CASSLSSGETQYF.

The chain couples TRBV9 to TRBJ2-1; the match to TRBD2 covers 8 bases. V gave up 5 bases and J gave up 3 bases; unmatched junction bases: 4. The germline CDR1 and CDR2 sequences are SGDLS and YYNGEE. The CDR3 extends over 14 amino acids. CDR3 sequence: CASSREGLYNEQFF. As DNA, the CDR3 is TGTGCCAGCAGTCGGGAGGGCCTCTACAATGAGCAGTTCTTC.

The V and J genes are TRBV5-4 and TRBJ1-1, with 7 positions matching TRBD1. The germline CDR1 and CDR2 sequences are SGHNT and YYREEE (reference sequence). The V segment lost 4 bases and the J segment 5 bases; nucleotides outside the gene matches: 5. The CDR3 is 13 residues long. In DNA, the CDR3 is TGTGCCAGCAGCCCGGCCAGGGGGACTGAAGCTTTCTTT. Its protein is CASSPARGTEAFF.

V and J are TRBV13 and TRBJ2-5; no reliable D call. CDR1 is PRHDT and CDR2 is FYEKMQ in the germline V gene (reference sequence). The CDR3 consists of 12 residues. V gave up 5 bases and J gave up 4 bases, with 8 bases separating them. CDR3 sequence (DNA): TGTGCCAGCAGCGGATTCGGAGAGACCCAGTACTTC. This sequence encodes CASSGFGETQYF.

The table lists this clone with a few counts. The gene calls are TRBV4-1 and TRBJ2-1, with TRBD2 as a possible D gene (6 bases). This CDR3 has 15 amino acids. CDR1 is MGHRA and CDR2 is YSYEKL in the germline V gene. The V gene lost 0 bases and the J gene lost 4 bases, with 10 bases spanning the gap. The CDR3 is CASSQERGGYNEQFF. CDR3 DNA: TGCGCCAGCAGCCAAGAGCGTGGGGGGTACAATGAGCAGTTCTTC.

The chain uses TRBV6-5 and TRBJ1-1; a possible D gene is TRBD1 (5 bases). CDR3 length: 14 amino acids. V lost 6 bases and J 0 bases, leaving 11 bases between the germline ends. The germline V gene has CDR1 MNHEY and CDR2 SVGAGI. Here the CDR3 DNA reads TGTGCCAGCAGGACAGAGATGCTGAACACTGAAGCTTTCTTT. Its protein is CASRTEMLNTEAFF.

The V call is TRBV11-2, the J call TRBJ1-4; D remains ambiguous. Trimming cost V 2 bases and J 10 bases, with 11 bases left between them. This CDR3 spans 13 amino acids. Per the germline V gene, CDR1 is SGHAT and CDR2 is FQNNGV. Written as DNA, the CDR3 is TGTGCCAGCAGCTTAAATCCGGTAGGAAAACTGTTTTTT. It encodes CASSLNPVGKLFF. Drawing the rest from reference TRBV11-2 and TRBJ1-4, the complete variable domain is EAGVAQSPRYKIIEKRQSVAFWCNPISGHATLYWYQQILGQGPKLLIQFQNNGVVDDSQLPKDRFSAERLKGVDSTLKIQPAKLEDSAVYLCASSLNPVGKLFFGSGTQLSVL.

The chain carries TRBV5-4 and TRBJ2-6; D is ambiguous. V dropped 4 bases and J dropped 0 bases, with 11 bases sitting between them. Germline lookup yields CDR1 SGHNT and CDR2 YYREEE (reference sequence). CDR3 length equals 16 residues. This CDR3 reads CASSPRHSSGANVLTF. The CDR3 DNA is TGTGCCAGCAGCCCCAGGCACAGCTCTGGGGCCAACGTCCTGACTTTC. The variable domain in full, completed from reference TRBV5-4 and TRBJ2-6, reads ETGVTQSPTHLIKTRGQQVTLRCSSQSGHNTVSWYQQALGQGPQFIFQYYREEENGRGNFPPRFSGLQFPNYSSELNVNALELDDSALYLCASSPRHSSGANVLTFGAGSRLTVL.

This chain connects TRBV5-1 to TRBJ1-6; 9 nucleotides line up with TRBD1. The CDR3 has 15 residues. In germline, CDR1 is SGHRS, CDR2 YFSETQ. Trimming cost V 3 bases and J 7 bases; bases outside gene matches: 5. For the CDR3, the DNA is TGCGCCAGCAGCTCCCTCGGACAGGGGAATTCACCCCTCCACTTT. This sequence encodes CASSSLGQGNSPLHF.

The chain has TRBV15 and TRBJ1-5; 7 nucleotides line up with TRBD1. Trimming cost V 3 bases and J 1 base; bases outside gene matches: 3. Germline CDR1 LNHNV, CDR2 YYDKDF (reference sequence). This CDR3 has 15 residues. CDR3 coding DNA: TGTGCCACCAGCAGCCTACAGGGGAGCAATCAGCCCCAGCATTTT. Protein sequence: CATSSLQGSNQPQHF.

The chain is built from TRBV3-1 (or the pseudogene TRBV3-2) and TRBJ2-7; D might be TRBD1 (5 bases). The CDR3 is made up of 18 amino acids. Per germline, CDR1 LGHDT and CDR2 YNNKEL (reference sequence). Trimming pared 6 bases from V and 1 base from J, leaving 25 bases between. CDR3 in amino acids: CASSGFRGPLRASYEQYF. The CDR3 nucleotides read TGTGCCAGCAGTGGTTTTAGGGGCCCCCTCCGCGCTTCCTACGAGCAGTACTTC.

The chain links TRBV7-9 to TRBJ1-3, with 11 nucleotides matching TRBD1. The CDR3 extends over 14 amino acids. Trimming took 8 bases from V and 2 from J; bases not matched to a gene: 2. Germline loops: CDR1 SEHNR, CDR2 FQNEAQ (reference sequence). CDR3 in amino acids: CASGQGAAGNTIYF. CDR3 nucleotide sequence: TGTGCCAGCGGACAGGGGGCTGCTGGAAACACCATATATTTT.